Described below is a single T cell receptor beta chain sequence and its context. Its antigen is not identified. This record comes from a study of CD8+ T cells in alopecia areata. Findings and limits, study-wide: Lesional scalp displayed greater clonality than normal scalp, most notably in alopecia totalis/universalis. Scalp clonality and expanded CD8+ clones among the top 100 fell significantly with tofacitinib.

The CDR3 has 14 residues. Between the trimmed V and J ends, which lost 4 bases and 8 bases, there was a span of 18 bases. The germline V gene has CDR1 SQVTM and CDR2 ANQGSEA. Treatment: oral pan-JAK inhibitor, 5-10 mg twice daily. Lesional scalp tissue (obtained by punch biopsy) and peripheral blood were collected from alopecia areata patients. Extracted RNA was reverse transcribed into cDNA, the sequencing template. Sequenced by immunoSEQ multiplex PCR; TCRdb stores in-frame clones only, minus some. The sample carries 200,000 to 250,000 clones, around 65% recorded once. The clonotype comes from a human donor with alopecia areata. The material was CD4+ T cells sorted from blood, obtained between weeks 43 and 45, from a patient treated with tofacitinib. The chain links TRBV29-1 to TRBJ2-1, with unresolved D. The CDR3 sequence is CSVGSSPFLDEQFF. The CDR3 nucleotides read TGCAGCGTTGGATCTAGTCCTTTTTTGGATGAGCAGTTCTTC.